These T cell receptor beta chains were read from a single sample in a study of control samples from healthy donors and cancer patients. Using immunoSEQ multiplex PCR, the repertoire was profiled, and TCRdb retains in-frame clones only, with some absent. The sample gives 100,000 to 150,000 clones, approximately 84% of which show up once; 1.5% to 2% is in the top ten. Sequencing was carried out using blood. All receptors come from a man between 18 and 35 years old in good health. The CDR3 runs from the conserved cysteine through the conserved F or W. Fields, in order: D gene, clone size, J gene, V gene, CDR3 protein, CDR3 DNA. D genes are given only for firm matches. Size is omitted from some rows. Given values are once, few, many or a class for expanded clones.

d_gene: NA
abundance: NA
j_gene: TRBJ2-7
v_gene: TRBV6-6
CDR3aa: CASTGTYEQYF
CDR3nt: TGTGCCAGCACCGGGACCTACGAGCAGTACTTC

d_gene: TRBD1
abundance: NA
j_gene: TRBJ2-7
v_gene: TRBV11-2
CDR3aa: CASRLYGTGFYEQYF
CDR3nt: TGTGCCAGCAGACTATACGGGACAGGGTTCTACGAGCAGTACTTC

d_gene: NA
abundance: NA
j_gene: TRBJ2-2
v_gene: TRBV6-5
CDR3aa: CASRDTTGELFF
CDR3nt: TGTGCCAGCAGAGATACGACCGGGGAGCTGTTTTTT

d_gene: NA
abundance: NA
j_gene: TRBJ2-2
v_gene: TRBV7-8
CDR3aa: CASSLDRVNTGELFF
CDR3nt: TGTGCCAGCAGCTTAGACAGGGTGAACACCGGGGAGCTGTTTTTT

d_gene: TRBD2
abundance: NA
j_gene: TRBJ2-2
v_gene: TRBV28
CDR3aa: CASSLAGVGTGELFF
CDR3nt: TGTGCCAGCAGTTTAGCGGGAGTTGGGACCGGGGAGCTGTTTTTT

d_gene: NA
abundance: once
j_gene: TRBJ1-5
v_gene: TRBV19
CDR3aa: CASSMSALFQPQHF
CDR3nt: TGTGCCAGTAGTATGTCGGCCCTTTTTCAGCCCCAGCATTTT

d_gene: TRBD1
abundance: NA
j_gene: TRBJ2-4
v_gene: TRBV2
CDR3aa: CAPTGAGVSKNIQYF
CDR3nt: TGTGCCCCCACAGGGGCGGGTGTGTCCAAAAACATTCAGTACTTC

d_gene: NA
abundance: NA
j_gene: TRBJ2-1
v_gene: TRBV7-2
CDR3aa: CASSYGDDAGQFF
CDR3nt: TGTGCCAGCAGCTACGGGGACGACGCGGGGCAGTTCTTC

d_gene: NA
abundance: few
j_gene: TRBJ2-1
v_gene: TRBV6-2/TRBV6-3
CDR3aa: CASSYGQNLYYNEQFF
CDR3nt: TGTGCCAGCAGTTATGGACAGAATCTCTACTACAATGAGCAGTTCTTC

d_gene: TRBD2
abundance: NA
j_gene: TRBJ2-3
v_gene: TRBV13
CDR3aa: CASSSTSGRSVPGDTQYF
CDR3nt: TGTGCCAGCAGCTCGACTAGCGGGAGGTCGGTCCCGGGAGATACGCAGTATTTT

d_gene: NA
abundance: NA
j_gene: TRBJ1-2
v_gene: TRBV18
CDR3aa: CASSPPAAPDYGYTF
CDR3nt: TGTGCCAGCTCACCACCAGCCGCCCCCGACTATGGCTACACCTTC

d_gene: TRBD2
abundance: NA
j_gene: TRBJ2-7
v_gene: TRBV28
CDR3aa: CASSLRPSGRYSYEQYF
CDR3nt: TGTGCCAGCAGTCTCCGGCCCAGCGGGAGGTATTCCTACGAGCAGTACTTC

d_gene: NA
abundance: NA
j_gene: TRBJ1-2
v_gene: TRBV5-1
CDR3aa: CASSSAGGNYGYTF
CDR3nt: TGCGCCAGCAGCTCTGCAGGCGGCAACTATGGCTACACCTTC

d_gene: NA
abundance: once
j_gene: TRBJ1-1
v_gene: TRBV24-1
CDR3aa: CATSDWSYTEAFF
CDR3nt: TGTGCCACCAGTGATTGGAGTTACACTGAAGCTTTCTTT

d_gene: NA
abundance: NA
j_gene: TRBJ1-1
v_gene: TRBV3-1/TRBV3-2
CDR3aa: CASSQTQRAFF
CDR3nt: TGTGCCAGCAGCCAGACTCAGCGGGCTTTCTTT